Shown below are 18 T cell receptor beta chains from a single sample sequenced in a study of T cells in Graves' hyperthyroidism and ophthalmopathy. TCR beta CDR3 regions were amplified from RNA transcripts. The HTBI primer set drove a first-round RT-PCR of the TCR CDR3. TCRdb itself ran the multiplex PCR reads through MiXCR, one entry per CDR3 protein. The sample has about half a million distinct CDR3 sequences; 15% to 20% are singletons. Sequenced input: blood. All receptors come from a man aged 35-49 years with Graves' ophthalmopathy.

The chain joins TRBV7-6 to TRBJ1-1, with D perhaps matching TRBD1 (6 bases). Germline CDR1 and CDR2: SGHVS and FNYEAQ. This CDR3 comprises 15 residues. V lost 2 bases to trimming and J lost 5 bases, with 15 bases between them. CDR3 protein: CASSLRTAGATEAFF. CDR3 nucleotides: TGTGCCAGCAGCTTAAGGACAGCGGGAGCAACTGAAGCTTTCTTT.

Many counts were recorded for this clonotype. The J gene is TRBJ2-7, the V gene TRBV3-1, with D possibly being TRBD1 (5 bases). V was shortened by 1 base and J by 5 bases, with 15 bases between the two germline ends. The germline V gene has CDR1 LGHDT and CDR2 YNNKEL (reference sequence). The CDR3 consists of 15 residues. As DNA, the CDR3 is TGTGCCAGCAGCCAAGGGGATGGGCAGGGCCACGAGCAGTACTTC. Protein product: CASSQGDGQGHEQYF.

Remarks on this clonotype: This clone may be a read error of a much larger clone one base away. The chain joins TRBV3-1 to TRBJ1-1; D is uncertain. V shed 3 bases and J shed 3 bases, with 14 bases lying between them. The length of the CDR3 is 15 residues. Per the germline V gene, CDR1 is LGHDT and CDR2 is YNNKEL (reference sequence). This chain's CDR3 is CASSHTRRRYTEAFF. CDR3 DNA sequence: TGTGCCAGCAGCCACACCCGGAGACGGTACACTGAAGCTTTCTTT. Looking up the rest from reference TRBV3-1 and TRBJ1-1 gives the full variable domain: DTAVSQTPKYLVTQMGNDKSIKCEQNLGHDTMYWYKQDSKKFLKIMFSYNNKELIINETVPNRFSPKSPDKAHLNLHINSLELGDSAVYFCASSHTRRRYTEAFFGQGTRLTVV.

This clonotype has a count of ten or more. The rearrangement uses TRBV3-1 and TRBJ2-3, with 14 bases aligning to TRBD2. The CDR3 runs to 15 residues. The V gene's germline CDR1 is LGHDT and CDR2 YNNKEL (reference sequence). The J segment lost 8 bases and the V segment lost 5 bases, leaving 6 bases of the junction unmatched. The CDR3 DNA is TGTGCCAGCAGCGGGACTAGCGGGGGCCACGTTACGCAGTATTTT. Residues: CASSGTSGGHVTQYF.

In its sample, this clonotype was seen a few times. V usage is TRBV2 and J usage is TRBJ2-3, with D perhaps given as TRBD1 or TRBD2 (5 bases each). CDR3 length equals 10 residues. Looked up from germline, CDR1 is SNHLY and CDR2 is FYNNEI. Trimming cost V 4 bases and J 14 bases, with 10 bases left between them. In nucleotides, the CDR3 is TGTGCCAGCAGTGGTGGGACCTGGTATTTT. It translates to CASSGGTWYF.

The table lists this clonotype with a few counts. J is TRBJ2-2 and V is TRBV5-1, with D uncertain. Trimming took off 1 base at V and 1 base at J, with 8 bases between the two ends. The CDR3 covers 15 residues. The germline V gene has CDR1 SGHRS and CDR2 YFSETQ. CDR3 nucleotide sequence: TGCGCCAGCAGCTTGACGGCAGGGAACACCGGGGAGCTGTTTTTT. This codes for CASSLTAGNTGELFF.

The chain couples TRBV30 to TRBJ1-1, with 7 bases fitting TRBD1. The CDR3 spans 10 residues. The germline gives CDR1 GTSNPN, CDR2 SVGIG (reference sequence). With V trimmed by 4 bases and J by 11 bases, 4 bases remained unmatched. The DNA of the CDR3 is TGTGCCTGGACGGAGGGACAGGCTTTCTTT. Translated, it gives CAWTEGQAFF.

A remark on this clonotype: With a much larger clone just one base away, this may be a read error. The chain combines TRBV5-1 with TRBJ2-3; weak D call: TRBD2 (6 bases). The CDR3 is 15 residues long. Germline V lookup: CDR1 SGHRS, CDR2 YFSETQ. Here the CDR3 reads CASSPAGPGGDTQNF. DNA for the CDR3: TGCGCCAGCAGCCCGGCGGGACCAGGCGGAGATACGCAGAATTTT.

This clonotype appeared a few times. This chain joins TRBV6-6 and TRBJ2-5, with D perhaps matching TRBD2 (6 bases). The germline CDR1 and CDR2 sequences are MNHNY and SVGAGI (reference sequence). V was cut by 1 base and J by 5 bases, with 14 bases left in between. The CDR3 sequence is 15 residues long. The CDR3 spells CASSYLGGGTETQYF. DNA of the CDR3: TGTGCCAGCAGTTACTTAGGTGGAGGGACGGAGACCCAGTACTTC.

This chain uses TRBV12-3 or TRBV12-4 with TRBJ2-3; 10 bases line up with TRBD2. Trimming at V came to 6 bases and at J to 1 base, leaving 4 bases not matched to a gene. The CDR3 length is 15 residues. The chain's CDR3 is CASRPSGSGTDTQYF. CDR3 nucleotides: TGTGCCAGCAGGCCTAGCGGGAGTGGCACAGATACGCAGTATTTT.

V is TRBV7-6 and J is TRBJ1-6, with TRBD1 as a possible D gene (5 bases). With 5 bases removed from V and 7 bases from J, the gap between germline ends came to 21 bases. Germline V gene sequence: CDR1 SGHVS, CDR2 FNYEAQ. The CDR3 covers 17 residues. CDR3 bases: TGTGCCAGCAGCCCTAGCTTGGGGCCTGGGCCAAATTCACCCCTCCACTTT. Amino acids: CASSPSLGPGPNSPLHF.

This clonotype was detected only a few times. The rearrangement links TRBV18 to TRBJ2-7; possibly TRBD1 or TRBD2 for D (5 bases each). The CDR3 consists of 14 residues. Trimming left V 1 base short and J 4 bases short, with 11 bases between. Germline assignment: CDR1 KGHSH and CDR2 LQKENI. CDR3 loop: CASSPRDGEYEQYF. CDR3 bases: TGTGCCAGCTCACCACGGGACGGAGAATACGAGCAGTACTTC.

This clonotype has ten or more counts. This chain connects TRBV28 to TRBJ2-1; TRBD2 matches 15 bases. V shed 5 bases, J shed 8 bases, and the junction held 7 bases outside the gene matches. The germline V gene encodes CDR1 MDHEN and CDR2 SYDVKM. There are 16 residues in the CDR3. The CDR3 loop reads CASSNAGLAGGDEQFF. The CDR3 DNA reads TGTGCCAGCAGTAACGCGGGACTAGCGGGAGGTGATGAGCAGTTCTTC.

This clonotype was found a few times. The rearrangement joins TRBV7-9 to TRBJ1-4; 7 bases are shared with TRBD1. The V gene's germline CDR1 is SEHNR and CDR2 FQNEAQ (reference sequence). The CDR3 contains 14 residues. Unmatched junction bases numbered 4, after V lost 5 bases and J lost 4 bases. For the CDR3, the DNA is TGTGCCAGCAGCCGGACAGGACTTAATGAAAAACTGTTTTTT. This translates into CASSRTGLNEKLFF. The full variable domain, rest sourced from reference TRBV7-9 and TRBJ1-4, is DTGVSQNPRHKITKRGQNVTFRCDPISEHNRLYWYRQTLGQGPEFLTYFQNEAQLEKSRLLSDRFSAERPKGSFSTLEIQRTEQGDSAMYLCASSRTGLNEKLFFGSGTQLSVL.

This clonotype showed up just a few times. The chain is built from TRBV12-3 or TRBV12-4 and TRBJ1-4; D may be TRBD1 (6 bases). The CDR3 length is 15 residues. V was cut by 6 bases and J by 2 bases, with 13 bases left in between. The CDR3 spells CASSPQGYTNEKLFF. The CDR3 DNA is TGTGCCAGCAGCCCACAGGGTTACACTAATGAAAAACTGTTTTTT.

This clonotype was counted a few times. This chain connects TRBV18 to TRBJ1-4, with 11 bases identical to TRBD1. The trim removed 1 base at V and 7 bases at J, leaving 8 bases unmatched. There are 17 residues in the CDR3. Looked up from germline, CDR1 is KGHSH and CDR2 is LQKENI. The CDR3 DNA reads as TGTGCCAGCTCACCACTTCGCCGCGGGACAGGGGGTGAAAAACTGTTTTTT. The encoded protein is CASSPLRRGTGGEKLFF. The variable domain in full, with the rest retrieved from reference TRBV18 and TRBJ1-4, is NAGVMQNPRHLVRRRGQEARLRCSPMKGHSHVYWYRQLPEEGLKFMVYLQKENIIDESGMPKERFSAEFPKEGPSILRIQQVVRGDSAAYFCASSPLRRGTGGEKLFFGSGTQLSVL.

This clonotype was detected a few times. The J gene is TRBJ1-1, the V gene TRBV7-9; a weak D match, TRBD1 (5 bases). This CDR3 region has 15 residues. Trimming removed 5 bases from V and 1 base from J, with 14 bases in between. CDR1 SEHNR and CDR2 FQNEAQ come from the germline V gene (reference sequence). The CDR3 spells CASSAQPQGNTEAFF. CDR3 coding DNA: TGTGCCAGCAGCGCACAACCTCAGGGGAACACTGAAGCTTTCTTT.

This clonotype was seen ten or more times. V is TRBV12-3 or TRBV12-4 and J is TRBJ2-4, with TRBD1 as a possible D gene (6 bases). The CDR3 sequence is 14 residues long. V dropped 6 bases and J dropped 4 bases, with 13 bases sitting between them. The CDR3 region has the DNA TGTGCCAGCAGCCCTCTCAGGGGAAAAAACATTCAGTACTTC. The encoded protein is CASSPLRGKNIQYF.